This entry concerns a single TCR beta chain. Its target is unknown. This sample is drawn from a study of cytomegalovirus exposure and HLA in healthy donors. Study results and caveats: What TCR beta sequences reportedly achieved was accurate prediction of HLA-A and HLA-B alleles in most subjects. In a later analysis, HLA-associated TCR beta chains were more clonally expanded than equally common others.

Germline CDR1 reads SGHRS; CDR2 reads YFSETQ. J gave up 4 bases and V 2 bases, and 9 bases lay outside the gene matches. CDR3 length: 16 residues. The PCR made use of 60 Vbeta and 13 Jbeta primers. Libraries were prepared by immunoSEQ multiplex PCR; TCRdb keeps only in-frame clonotypes and omits some of them. The repertoire consists of roughly 140,000 clones, with more than 60% occurring once and the leading ten covering less than 3.5%. The sample taken for sequencing was PBMCs. The V and J genes are TRBV5-1 and TRBJ1-2, with 9 positions matching TRBD1. The receptor was derived from a male donor in good health and CMV-seronegative. CDR3 nucleotide sequence: TGCGCCAGCAGCTTCCGACAGGGGGAGGTTTCCTATGGCTACACCTTC. As protein: CASSFRQGEVSYGYTF.